This entry lists 2 T cell receptor beta chains sequenced from one sample in a study of cytomegalovirus exposure and HLA in healthy donors. A multiplex PCR was run with 60 Vbeta primers and 13 Jbeta primers. Libraries were prepared by immunoSEQ multiplex PCR; TCRdb keeps only in-frame clonotypes and omits some of them. There are 220,000 or so clones in the sample; around four fifths occur only once, and about 2.6% lies in the top ten. Sequenced material: PBMCs. The receptor source for this set is a woman in her thirties or forties in good health and CMV-seronegative.

The CDR3 spells CAISERDSYQPQHF. CDR3 DNA: TGTGCCATCAGTGAGAGGGACAGTTATCAGCCCCAGCATTTT. The rearrangement links TRBV10-3 to TRBJ1-5; TRBD1 matches 7 bases. The CDR3 is 14 amino acids. V trimming: 2 bases; J trimming: 5 bases; junction bases outside the gene matches: 3. Germline V CDR1 and CDR2: ENHRY, SYGVKD.

The chain links TRBV5-1 to TRBJ2-7; 14 bases are shared with TRBD2. The CDR3 spans 16 residues. Germline values: CDR1 SGHRS, CDR2 YFSETQ. V dropped 4 bases and J dropped 5; count of bases not matched to a gene: 8. The DNA for the CDR3 is TGCGCCAGCAGCCCTGGGACTAGCGGGAGACTCCACGAGCAGTACTTC. This sequence encodes CASSPGTSGRLHEQYF.